Each of the 13 T cell receptor beta chains below was sequenced from the same sample in a study of glioma-infiltrating T cells. Amplification of TCR alpha and beta CDR3 regions from RNA used iRepertoire nested multiplex PCR. TCRdb reprocessed the multiplex PCR reads via MiXCR and lists one record per CDR3 protein. Here the sample spans about 130,000 distinct CDR3 sequences, approximately 24% being singletons. The sequenced sample consisted of glioma tissue, nonneoplastic brain tissue, or PBMCs (not recorded which). All receptors come from a human donor with low-grade glioma or glioblastoma, undergoing nonglioma brain surgery, or in good health (not recorded which).

Many counts were recorded for this clonotype. This sequence joins TRBV6-6 and TRBJ1-3; D unresolved. The CDR3 contains 14 residues. Germline assignment: CDR1 MNHNY and CDR2 SVGAGI (reference sequence). Trimming cost V 0 bases and J 4 bases, with 7 bases left between them. CDR3 bases: TGTGCCAGCAGTTACTCGAAAGAAGGAAACACCATATATTTT. It codes for CASSYSKEGNTIYF.

This clonotype was found many times. The rearrangement links TRBV6-6 to TRBJ1-1; 9 nucleotides agree with TRBD1. V dropped 2 bases and J dropped 7; count of bases not matched to a gene: 11. In germline, CDR1 is MNHNY, CDR2 SVGAGI (reference sequence). The CDR3 sequence is 16 residues long. CDR3 sequence reads: CASSYGRWDREFEAFF. CDR3 coding DNA: TGTGCCAGCAGTTACGGGAGGTGGGACAGGGAATTTGAAGCTTTCTTT.

The V and J genes are TRBV3-1 and TRBJ2-3; TRBD2 matches 11 bases. CDR3 length: 15 amino acids. Germline V gene data show CDR1 as LGHDT and CDR2 as YNNKEL (reference sequence). J lost 5 bases, V lost 0 bases, and 1 base had no gene match. In DNA, the CDR3 is TGTGCCAGCAGCCAAGATACTAGCGGGGGAGATACGCAGTATTTT. This encodes CASSQDTSGGDTQYF.

The CDR3 reads CASSSLLAVHETQYF. The CDR3 DNA sequence: TGTGCCAGCAGTTCGCTCCTAGCGGTTCATGAGACCCAGTACTTC. The chain carries TRBV28 and TRBJ2-5; 7 positions match TRBD2. J was trimmed by 5 bases and V by 4 bases; bases with no gene match: 10. The germline V gene encodes CDR1 MDHEN and CDR2 SYDVKM. This CDR3 is built from 15 residues.

This clonotype was detected many times. This chain connects TRBV20-1 to TRBJ2-5; D gene unclear. CDR3 length equals 12 residues. V was cut by 3 bases and J by 2 bases, with 7 bases left in between. CDR1 and CDR2 (germline): DFQATT, SNEGSKA (reference sequence). The CDR3 DNA follows: TGCAGTGCTAGCGGGTTTCAAGAGACCCAGTACTTC. It translates to CSASGFQETQYF.

This chain connects TRBV2 to TRBJ2-3; D gene ambiguous. The V end was cut by 1 base, the J end by 6 bases, with 8 bases between. The CDR3 length is 13 residues. Per germline, CDR1 SNHLY and CDR2 FYNNEI. CDR3 nucleotides: TGTGCCAGCAGTGAAGGGTTGCGGGATACGCAGTATTTT. Protein sequence: CASSEGLRDTQYF.

This clonotype was observed at least ten times. This chain uses TRBV7-9 with TRBJ2-3, with D unclear. Deletions cut 5 bases from V and 0 bases from J, with 6 bases between. Germline CDR1 SEHNR, CDR2 FQNEAQ (reference sequence). This CDR3 is built from 13 residues. DNA of the CDR3: TGTGCCAGCAGCGCCTCCAGCACAGATACGCAGTATTTT. This codes for CASSASSTDTQYF.

This clonotype was counted between two and nine times. This sequence joins TRBV14 and TRBJ1-2, with D tentatively TRBD1 (6 bases). Trimming stripped 0 bases from V and 2 bases from J, with 10 bases between. The germline V gene has CDR1 SGHDN and CDR2 FVKESK. The CDR3 length is 15 residues. The CDR3 loop reads CASSQERGLNYGYTF. In nucleotides, the CDR3 is TGTGCCAGCAGCCAAGAGCGGGGGCTGAACTATGGCTACACCTTC.

Of note for this clonotype: The junction does not match germline at one end; this may be a read error. The chain is built from TRBV28 and TRBJ1-1, with D perhaps TRBD1 (5 bases). The CDR3 spans 17 residues. From germline, CDR1 is MDHEN and CDR2 SYDVKM. CDR3 residues: CSSSLGAGLVGNTEAFF. The CDR3 DNA reads TGTTCCAGCAGTTTAGGCGCAGGGTTGGTAGGTAACACTGAAGCTTTCTTT.

This clonotype was seen repeatedly, ten times or more. This chain connects TRBV6-6 to TRBJ1-5, with a tentative D call TRBD1 (5 bases). The CDR3 extends over 15 amino acids. CDR1 and CDR2 from the germline V gene are MNHNY and SVGAGI (reference sequence). Trimming stripped 2 bases from V and 3 bases from J, with 11 bases between. CDR3 region: CASSYTRDLNQPQHF. For the CDR3, the DNA is TGTGCCAGCAGTTACACCCGGGACCTCAATCAGCCCCAGCATTTT.

This chain links TRBV6-1 with TRBJ2-7; 8 bases align to TRBD2. CDR1 is MNHNS, CDR2 SASEGT, per germline. This CDR3 is 17 amino acids long. CDR3 in DNA: TGTACCAGCAGTGAAACTAGTATCGGGGGGGGCAAAAGCGAGCAGTACGTC. Translated: CTSSETSIGGGKSEQYV.

This rearrangement joins TRBV27 to TRBJ1-2, with D unclear. Germline V gene lookup returns CDR1 MNHEY and CDR2 SMNVEV (reference sequence). The V and J ends lost 5 bases and 9 bases respectively, with 16 bases between them. The CDR3 is 13 amino acids. CDR3 DNA: TGTGCCAGCAGTCTCCGGCCAGTAGATTGCTACACCTTC. Protein product: CASSLRPVDCYTF.

The chain has TRBV19 and TRBJ1-5; 8 bases line up with TRBD1. J gave up 4 bases and V 8 bases, and 7 bases lay outside the gene matches. Germline loops: CDR1 LNHDA, CDR2 SQIVND (reference sequence). The CDR3 contains 14 residues. CDR3 in amino acids: CASDPTGVNQPQHF. CDR3 in DNA: TGTGCCAGTGACCCGACAGGGGTGAATCAGCCCCAGCATTTT.